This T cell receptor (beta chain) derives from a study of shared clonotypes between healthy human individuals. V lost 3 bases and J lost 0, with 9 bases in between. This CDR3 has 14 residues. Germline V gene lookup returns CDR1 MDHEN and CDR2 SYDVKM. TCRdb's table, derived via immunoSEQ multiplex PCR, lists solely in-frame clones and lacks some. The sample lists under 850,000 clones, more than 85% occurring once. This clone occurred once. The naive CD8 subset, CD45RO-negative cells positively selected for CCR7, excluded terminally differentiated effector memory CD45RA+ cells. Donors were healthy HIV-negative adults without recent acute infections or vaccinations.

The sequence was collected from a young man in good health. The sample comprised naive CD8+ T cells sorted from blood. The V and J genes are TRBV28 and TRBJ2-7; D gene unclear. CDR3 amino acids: CASSLKQLSYEQYF. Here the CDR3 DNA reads TGTGCCAGCAGTTTGAAGCAACTCTCCTACGAGCAGTACTTC.